This TCR beta chain was documented in a study of cytomegalovirus exposure and HLA in healthy donors. Overall study results and limits: A later analysis linked a missense variant in DCLRE1C to the trimming of TCR beta V and J genes. According to a later analysis, most TCR beta chains associated with CMV appeared HLA-restricted.

This PCR relied on a set of 60 Vbeta primers and 13 Jbeta primers. Profiling relied on immunoSEQ multiplex PCR, and the TCRdb table lists in-frame clones only, not all of them. The sample shows under 200,000 clones, over 65% of them seen only once. Points on this clone: Its matching antigen is unknown.

Trimming removed 4 bases from V and 7 bases from J; junction bases left unmatched: 6. CDR3 size: 15 residues. Germline V lookup: CDR1 LGHNA, CDR2 YNFKEQ. The origin of this receptor is a man aged 55-75 years in good health and CMV-seronegative. The chain couples TRBV4-2 to TRBJ2-1; 11 nucleotides line up with TRBD2. The sequencing input was PBMCs. The chain's CDR3 is CASSPTSGVENEQFF. Written as DNA, the CDR3 is TGTGCCAGCAGCCCGACTAGCGGGGTAGAAAATGAGCAGTTCTTC.